These 14 T cell receptor beta chains came from one sample sequenced in a study of cytomegalovirus exposure and HLA in healthy donors. The study ran its PCR with 60 Vbeta and 13 Jbeta primers. Only in-frame clones appear in the TCRdb table, and some are missing; sequencing was by immunoSEQ multiplex PCR. The table includes around 160,000 clones, 60% to 80% detected once. Source material: PBMCs. These receptors were collected from a man aged 45 to 65 in good health and CMV-seropositive.

This sequence joins TRBV5-6 and TRBJ1-5; D may be TRBD1 (6 bases). Trimming pared 2 bases from V and 1 base from J, leaving 7 bases between. Germline CDR1 and CDR2: SGHDT and YYEEEE. The CDR3 runs to 14 residues. CDR3 nucleotides: TGTGCCAGCAGCTTTGGGGGCAGCAATCAGCCCCAGCATTTT. Translating gives CASSFGGSNQPQHF.

The V gene is TRBV30, the J gene TRBJ2-3; 8 nucleotides match TRBD1. Germline values: CDR1 GTSNPN, CDR2 SVGIG (reference sequence). Germline trimming cut 3 bases from V and 6 bases from J; bases unmatched to any gene: 14. The CDR3 has 16 residues. The CDR3 loop reads CAWSPGRRQGFDTQYF. The CDR3 bases are TGTGCCTGGAGCCCAGGGCGGAGACAGGGGTTCGATACGCAGTATTTT.

This clone was seen more than once but under ten times. Additional DNA sequences in this sample encode the identical CDR3. The gene calls are TRBV7-9 and TRBJ2-1; TRBD2 agrees at 8 bases. This CDR3 contains 17 residues. The germline gives CDR1 SEHNR, CDR2 FQNEAQ (reference sequence). The ends lost 5 bases at V and 0 bases at J; junction bases unmatched: 9. The DNA for the CDR3 is TGTGCCAGCAGCCCCCGAGGCGGGAGGAGCTCCTACAATGAGCAGTTCTTC. Amino acids: CASSPRGGRSSYNEQFF.

The V call is TRBV4-3, the J call TRBJ2-1, with 12 bases lining up with TRBD2. Germline values: CDR1 LGHNA, CDR2 YSLEER. The CDR3 has 16 residues. The junction had 7 bases not matched to a gene; V was cut back by 2 bases and J by 8 bases. The CDR3 sequence is CASSQPSGGASHEQFF. In DNA form, the CDR3 reads TGCGCCAGCAGCCAACCTAGCGGGGGGGCCTCCCATGAGCAGTTCTTC.

The chain is built from TRBV6-1 and TRBJ1-2, with 9 bases lining up with TRBD1. This CDR3 contains 15 residues. J gave up 2 bases and V 4 bases, and 5 bases lay outside the gene matches. CDR1 MNHNS and CDR2 SASEGT come from the germline V gene. The CDR3 bases are TGTGCCAGCAGTGTCTCCGGGACAGGGAACTATGGCTACACCTTC. It translates to CASSVSGTGNYGYTF.

The chain uses TRBV11-2 and TRBJ2-7; 9 bases line up with TRBD1. This CDR3 has 14 amino acids. The germline V gene has CDR1 SGHAT and CDR2 FQNNGV. Trimming at V came to 4 bases and at J to 6 bases, leaving 7 bases not matched to a gene. The DNA for the CDR3 is TGTGCCAGCAGCTCCCCGGGACAGGGTGGCGAGCAGTACTTC. It yields the protein CASSSPGQGGEQYF.

The chain employs TRBV6-5 and TRBJ1-1, with a possible D match to TRBD1 (6 bases). This CDR3 has 14 residues. The germline CDR1 and CDR2 sequences are MNHEY and SVGAGI. V shed 5 bases and J shed 0 bases, with 10 bases lying between them. As DNA, the CDR3 is TGTGCCAGCAGTACAGGACAGATGAACACTGAAGCTTTCTTT. It specifies CASSTGQMNTEAFF.

This chain uses TRBV10-3 with TRBJ2-7, with D tentatively TRBD1 (5 bases). CDR1 is ENHRY, CDR2 SYGVKD, per germline. The CDR3 runs to 14 residues. Trimming stripped 6 bases from V and 3 bases from J, with 15 bases between. The CDR3 bases are TGTGCCATCAGCCCGACAGTGGAGATCTACGAGCAGTACTTC. As protein: CAISPTVEIYEQYF.

This chain uses TRBV4-1 with TRBJ2-7; TRBD1 agrees at 10 bases. From germline, CDR1 is MGHRA and CDR2 YSYEKL. The junction had 1 base not matched to a gene; V was cut back by 4 bases and J by 1 base. CDR3 length equals 14 residues. CDR3 loop: CASSPGQGSYEQYV. The DNA of the CDR3 is TGCGCCAGCAGCCCGGGACAGGGGTCCTACGAGCAGTACGTC.

J is TRBJ2-6 and V is TRBV5-1, with TRBD1 as a possible D gene (6 bases). V was shortened by 0 bases and J by 0 bases, with 10 bases between the two germline ends. This CDR3 has 17 residues. Looked up from germline, CDR1 is SGHRS and CDR2 is YFSETQ. The DNA of the CDR3 is TGCGCCAGCAGCTTGGGGACAGACAGCTCTGGGGCCAACGTCCTGACTTTC. It codes for CASSLGTDSSGANVLTF. Looking up the rest from reference TRBV5-1 and TRBJ2-6 gives the full variable domain: KAGVTQTPRYLIKTRGQQVTLSCSPISGHRSVSWYQQTPGQGLQFLFEYFSETQRNKGNFPGRFSGRQFSNSRSEMNVSTLELGDSALYLCASSLGTDSSGANVLTFGAGSRLTVL.

The table lists this clone with a count of one. The V and J genes are TRBV5-1 and TRBJ1-6; D gene unclear. This CDR3 contains 14 residues. V was trimmed by 7 bases and J by 0 bases, leaving 8 bases between them. The germline V gene has CDR1 SGHRS and CDR2 YFSETQ. Here the CDR3 DNA reads TGCGCCAGCCGCCCGAGCTCCTATAATTCACCCCTCCACTTT. It codes for CASRPSSYNSPLHF.

This chain connects TRBV6-5 to TRBJ2-3, with D hard to call. Trimming took 6 bases from V and 4 from J, leaving 11 bases between them. The CDR3 extends over 13 amino acids. Germline assignment: CDR1 MNHEY and CDR2 SVGAGI. Here the CDR3 DNA reads TGTGCCAGCAGCTTCCGTCGCGCAGATACGCAGTATTTT. Translating it yields CASSFRRADTQYF.

CDR3 sequence (DNA): TGTGCCAGCAGCCAACAGGGGGACAAGACTGAAGCTTTCTTT. Translation gives CASSQQGDKTEAFF. This chain connects TRBV11-2 to TRBJ1-1, with 8 bases fitting TRBD1. The CDR3 is 14 residues long. The germline gives CDR1 SGHAT, CDR2 FQNNGV. V was clipped by 5 bases and J by 5 bases; unmatched bases: 7.

This chain joins TRBV19 and TRBJ2-2; no clear D. The CDR3 has 13 residues. V lost 4 bases and J lost 6, with 9 bases in between. The germline V gene encodes CDR1 LNHDA and CDR2 SQIVND (reference sequence). The CDR3 region is CASSTQSAGELFF. The CDR3 bases are TGTGCCAGTAGTACACAAAGCGCCGGGGAGCTGTTTTTT.